This T cell receptor beta chain was sequenced for a study of CD8 T cells in Susac syndrome. Study conclusions and caveats: The authors acknowledged that the study's TCR sequencing and HLA analysis involved relatively few individuals.

Turning to this clonotype: Its antigen is as yet unknown.

TEMRA cells were enriched by FACS, and CD4+ and CD8+ T cells were negatively isolated. This CDR3 is built from 18 residues. The germline CDR1 and CDR2 sequences are LGHNA and YSLEER. The ends were cut back, 0 bases at V and 4 bases at J, with 18 bases in the middle. Reverse transcription of about 0.45 to 1 ug RNA was performed with random hexamers. TCRdb fed the immunoSEQ multiplex PCR reads into MiXCR, producing one record per CDR3 protein. The data contain fewer than 80,000 distinct CDR3 sequences, 85% to 95% of them seen just once; the ten biggest clones take up roughly 0.24%. Source material: CD8+ T cells from PBMCs. J is TRBJ2-2 and V is TRBV4-3, with TRBD1 as a possible D gene (6 bases). This TCR came from a human donor in good health. As DNA, the CDR3 is TGCGCCAGCAGCCAAGATCGGGACACCGGTAAATTCACCGGGGAGCTGTTTTTT. Translated, it gives CASSQDRDTGKFTGELFF.